These 27 T cell receptor beta chains were all obtained from the same sample, sequenced in a study of T cells in Graves' hyperthyroidism and ophthalmopathy. The CDR3 regions of TCR beta were amplified from RNA transcripts. The HTBI set primed first-round TCR CDR3 RT-PCR. Each CDR3 protein gets one entry after TCRdb re-called the multiplex PCR reads with MiXCR. Of 500,000 to 600,000 distinct CDR3 sequences in the sample, 46% were seen once. The sequencing sample was made of peripheral blood or thyroid tissue (not recorded which). The receptors were sampled from a woman aged 18-30 years with Graves' hyperthyroidism.

About this clonotype itself: A much bigger clone sits one base away, suggesting this may be a read error. This chain joins TRBV9 and TRBJ1-2; D not resolved. This CDR3 spans 13 amino acids. Germline CDR1 reads SGDLS; CDR2 reads YYNGEE. DNA of the CDR3: TGTGTCAGCACCCCCATGGATGGCTATGGCTACACCTTC. Translating gives CVSTPMDGYGYTF.

J is TRBJ2-6 and V is TRBV20-1, with TRBD1 as a possible D gene (6 bases). The germline gives CDR1 DFQATT, CDR2 SNEGSKA (reference sequence). Trimming pared 3 bases from V and 5 bases from J, leaving 8 bases between. The CDR3 spans 13 residues. The CDR3 loop is CSARRDRANVLTF. CDR3 nucleotide sequence: TGCAGTGCTAGGAGGGACAGGGCCAACGTCCTGACTTTC.

The chain is built from TRBV11-2 and TRBJ1-5; TRBD1 aligns across 9 bases. Near its end, the DNA agrees better with TRBJ2-3, so the J call may be wrong. CDR1 is SGHAT, CDR2 FQNNGV, per germline. This CDR3 comprises 13 residues. CDR3 in amino acids: CASRTGVSDTQYF. DNA for the CDR3: TGTGCCAGCCGGACAGGGGTATCAGATACGCAGTATTTT.

This chain uses TRBV3-1 with TRBJ1-1; D gene unclear. The CDR3 covers 14 residues. Germline loops: CDR1 LGHDT, CDR2 YNNKEL (reference sequence). Between the trimmed V and J ends, which lost 4 bases and 3 bases, there was a span of 12 bases. DNA of the CDR3: TGTGCCAGCAGCCTAGTAGTCAGCGACACTGAAGCTTTCTTT. This translates into CASSLVVSDTEAFF.

The chain is built from TRBV29-1 and TRBJ1-4, with a possible D match to TRBD1 (6 bases). Trimming removed 3 bases from V and 5 bases from J, with 10 bases in between. The CDR3 extends over 13 amino acids. The germline gives CDR1 SQVTM, CDR2 ANQGSEA. The CDR3 bases are TGCAGCGTTGAGACGAGGGGGAATGAAAAACTGTTTTTT. Residues: CSVETRGNEKLFF.

Note on this clonotype: A much larger clone lies a single base off, so this may be a read error. The V call is TRBV7-2, the J call TRBJ2-7, with D perhaps matching TRBD2 (5 bases). The CDR3 has 16 residues. The V gene lost 5 bases and the J gene lost 0 bases, with 17 bases spanning the gap. CDR1 and CDR2 (germline): SGHTA, FQGNSA. CDR3 residues: CASSPPDEDFSYEQYF. The CDR3 coding sequence is TGTGCCAGCAGCCCCCCGGATGAGGACTTCTCCTACGAGCAGTACTTC.

The rearrangement links TRBV12-5 to TRBJ2-7, with TRBD1 identical over 10 bases. The CDR3 contains 19 residues. Trimming cost V 0 bases and J 0 bases; bases outside gene matches: 11. Germline V gene data show CDR1 as LGHNT and CDR2 as FRNRAP. CDR3 region: CASGLVVSRDRGSSYEQYF. CDR3 DNA: TGTGCTAGTGGTTTGGTAGTAAGCAGGGACAGGGGATCCTCCTACGAGCAGTACTTC.

This clonotype was detected only a few times. The chain links TRBV12-3 or TRBV12-4 to TRBJ2-7; TRBD2 matches at 8 bases. The CDR3 totals 16 residues. V shed 4 bases and J 5 bases; nucleotides not matched to a gene: 13. The CDR3 coding sequence is TGTGCCAGCAGTTCCCTCAGCCGATCGGGGGGGGACGAGCAGTACTTC. Amino acid sequence: CASSSLSRSGGDEQYF.

This clonotype was seen more than once but under ten times. The V gene is TRBV4-1, the J gene TRBJ2-7, with 7 bases matching TRBD1. V shed 1 base, J shed 6 bases, and the junction held 6 bases outside the gene matches. The germline V gene has CDR1 MGHRA and CDR2 YSYEKL. This CDR3 is built from 14 residues. The CDR3 DNA reads as TGCGCCAGCAGCCAAGTTGGGACAGAGGGCGAGCAGTACTTC. Amino acid sequence: CASSQVGTEGEQYF.

Concerning this clonotype itself: Possible read error: a much larger clone is one base away. The J gene is TRBJ2-7, the V gene TRBV7-2, with D tentatively TRBD2 (6 bases). Germline loops: CDR1 SGHTA, CDR2 FQGNSA. The length of the CDR3 is 14 residues. The ends were cut back, 3 bases at V and 4 bases at J, with 13 bases in the middle. The CDR3 nucleotides are TGTGCCAGCAGCTTGGCGGAGGGGTGGTACGAGCAGTACTTC. Translating it yields CASSLAEGWYEQYF.

This clonotype has only a few counts. The V call is TRBV3-1, the J call TRBJ2-5, with TRBD2 as a possible D gene (7 bases). The CDR3 covers 16 residues. The germline V gene has CDR1 LGHDT and CDR2 YNNKEL (reference sequence). With 1 base removed from V and 9 bases from J, the gap between germline ends came to 21 bases. The CDR3: CASSQGYEEGGGAQYF. CDR3 nucleotide sequence: TGTGCCAGCAGCCAAGGATATGAAGAGGGAGGGGGGGCCCAGTACTTC.

The chain employs TRBV30 and TRBJ1-1; 8 nucleotides line up with TRBD1. CDR1 and CDR2 (germline): GTSNPN, SVGIG (reference sequence). The CDR3 extends over 14 amino acids. V lost 3 bases and J lost 3; bases outside the gene matches: 6. This CDR3 reads CAWRAGTGDTEAFF. The CDR3, as DNA: TGTGCCTGGAGAGCCGGGACAGGTGACACTGAAGCTTTCTTT.

CDR3 DNA sequence: TGTGCCAGTAGTATTGGGGGACTTAGCTCCTACGAGCAGTACTTC. This sequence encodes CASSIGGLSSYEQYF. The J gene is TRBJ2-7, the V gene TRBV19; D perhaps matches TRBD2 (6 bases). Per the germline V gene, CDR1 is LNHDA and CDR2 is SQIVND (reference sequence). The ends were cut back, 3 bases at V and 0 bases at J, with 12 bases in the middle. The CDR3 is made up of 15 amino acids.

The chain employs TRBV20-1 and TRBJ1-1; the D gene is possibly TRBD1 (5 bases). The V end lost 5 bases, the J end lost 3 bases, and 16 bases lay between the germline ends. The CDR3 contains 14 residues. The germline V gene has CDR1 DFQATT and CDR2 SNEGSKA (reference sequence). The CDR3 DNA sequence: TGCAGTGCTCCCGAGGGGATAGGCGACACTGAAGCTTTCTTT. Protein: CSAPEGIGDTEAFF.

The J gene is TRBJ2-7, the V gene TRBV29-1; tentatively, D is TRBD1 (5 bases). Germline values: CDR1 SQVTM, CDR2 ANQGSEA. This CDR3 contains 13 residues. Trimming pared 7 bases from V and 4 bases from J, leaving 17 bases between. The CDR3 loop is CSASSLSGYEQYF. CDR3 DNA: TGCAGCGCCAGCAGTCTCTCAGGGTACGAGCAGTACTTC.

This clonotype has a handful of counts. The rearrangement links TRBV20-1 to TRBJ1-1; the D gene is possibly TRBD1 (6 bases). This CDR3 spans 14 amino acids. Trimming removed 1 base at V and 0 bases at J, with 9 bases between. The germline V gene has CDR1 DFQATT and CDR2 SNEGSKA (reference sequence). The CDR3 reads CSARAPGVNTEAFF. The CDR3, as DNA: TGCAGTGCTAGAGCCCCAGGGGTGAACACTGAAGCTTTCTTT.

This clonotype was detected ten times or more. The chain joins TRBV9 to TRBJ1-1; D not resolved. CDR1 SGDLS and CDR2 YYNGEE come from the germline V gene. Trimming pared 3 bases from V and 0 bases from J, leaving 6 bases between. This CDR3 is 13 amino acids long. Here the CDR3 DNA reads TGTGCCAGCAGCGAGACGGTGAACACTGAAGCTTTCTTT. Its translation: CASSETVNTEAFF.

The sample holds many counts of this clonotype. The chain carries TRBV10-2 and TRBJ2-7; 11 bases fit TRBD1. The CDR3 is 13 amino acids. Germline V gene data show CDR1 as WSHSY and CDR2 as SAAADI. V shed 8 bases, J shed 5 bases, and the junction held 5 bases outside the gene matches. CDR3 nucleotides: TGCGCCAGCGGATGGACAGGGGGCGACGAGCAGTACTTC. Translation gives CASGWTGGDEQYF.

This clonotype appeared many times. The chain combines TRBV10-3 with TRBJ2-7; 11 bases fit TRBD2. After removal of 4 bases from V and 1 base from J, the junction contained 3 bases not matched to a gene. CDR3 size: 15 residues. Germline V gives CDR1 ENHRY, CDR2 SYGVKD. The CDR3 bases are TGTGCCATCAGTGGGACTAGCGGGCGGTCCTACGAGCAGTACTTC. Its protein is CAISGTSGRSYEQYF.

V and J are TRBV12-3 or TRBV12-4 and TRBJ2-7; D uncertain. The V and J ends lost 5 bases and 7 bases respectively, with 9 bases between them. The CDR3 runs to 11 residues. CDR3 sequence (DNA): TGTGCCAGCAGTATTAGCTTAGAGCAGTACTTC. This gives the protein CASSISLEQYF.

This clonotype was picked up a small number of times. The chain has TRBV3-1 and TRBJ2-7, with 10 bases identical to TRBD2. V was clipped by 0 bases and J by 6 bases; unmatched bases: 8. The CDR3 totals 16 residues. Germline V gives CDR1 LGHDT, CDR2 YNNKEL (reference sequence). CDR3: CASSQDHDLAGVEQYF. The CDR3 bases are TGTGCCAGCAGCCAAGATCACGATCTAGCGGGAGTCGAGCAGTACTTC.

There are many counts of this clonotype. The chain carries TRBV12-3 or TRBV12-4 and TRBJ1-4; D not resolved. The germline V and J ends were trimmed by 3 bases and 8 bases, with 13 bases remaining between them. This CDR3 comprises 14 residues. The CDR3 region has the DNA TGTGCCAGCAGTTTTACAGCGATGTACGAAAAACTGTTTTTT. Residues: CASSFTAMYEKLFF.

This clonotype was picked up many times. The rearrangement uses TRBV10-3 and TRBJ1-4; TRBD1 might be the D (5 bases). Trimming stripped 10 bases from V and 3 bases from J, with 12 bases between. CDR3 size: 13 residues. Germline loops: CDR1 ENHRY, CDR2 SYGVKD. CDR3 sequence reads: CATQVGANEKLFF. CDR3 DNA: TGTGCCACCCAGGTGGGGGCTAATGAAAAACTGTTTTTT.

V is TRBV2 and J is TRBJ2-2, with TRBD2 identical over 10 bases. The germline CDR1 and CDR2 sequences are SNHLY and FYNNEI. The CDR3 length is 15 residues. The trim removed 8 bases at V and 11 bases at J, leaving 14 bases unmatched. The CDR3 here is CASSEGLASRNELFF. CDR3 bases: TGTGCCAGCTCCGAGGGACTAGCGAGCCGCAATGAGCTGTTTTTT.

This clonotype was counted at least ten times. This rearrangement joins TRBV19 to TRBJ2-7; 9 positions agree with TRBD2. Trimming at V came to 5 bases and at J to 0 bases, leaving 2 bases not matched to a gene. Germline lookup yields CDR1 LNHDA and CDR2 SQIVND (reference sequence). The CDR3 runs to 14 residues. The CDR3, as DNA: TGTGCCAGTAGTCCGGGACTAGCCTCCTACGAGCAGTACTTC. Translation: CASSPGLASYEQYF.

The chain joins TRBV11-3 to TRBJ1-2; D not certain. CDR1 is SGHNT, CDR2 YENEEA, per germline. The CDR3 length is 11 residues. V lost 3 bases to trimming and J lost 6 bases, with 5 bases between them. The CDR3 loop reads CASSFYNGYTF. For the CDR3, the DNA is TGTGCCAGCAGCTTTTACAATGGCTACACCTTC.

This clonotype appeared many times. The chain combines TRBV7-2 with TRBJ2-7, with D unclear. The CDR3 extends over 14 amino acids. The germline gives CDR1 SGHTA, CDR2 FQGNSA. V was trimmed by 5 bases and J by 4 bases, leaving 15 bases between them. Here the CDR3 reads CASSAGYGSYEQYF. CDR3 coding DNA: TGTGCCAGCAGCGCCGGGTATGGGTCTTACGAGCAGTACTTC.